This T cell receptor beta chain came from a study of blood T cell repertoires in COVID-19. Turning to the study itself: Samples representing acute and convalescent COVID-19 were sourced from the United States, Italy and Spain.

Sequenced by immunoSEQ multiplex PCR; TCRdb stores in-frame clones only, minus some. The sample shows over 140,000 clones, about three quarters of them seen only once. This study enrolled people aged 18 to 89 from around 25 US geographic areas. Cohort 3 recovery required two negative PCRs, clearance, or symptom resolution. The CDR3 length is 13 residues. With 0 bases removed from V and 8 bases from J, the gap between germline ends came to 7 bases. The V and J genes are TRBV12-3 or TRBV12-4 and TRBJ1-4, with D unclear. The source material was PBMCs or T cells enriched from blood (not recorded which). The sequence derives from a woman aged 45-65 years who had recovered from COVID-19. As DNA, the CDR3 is TGTGCCAGCAGTTTAGCGCCTCAGGAAAAACTGTTTTTT. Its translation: CASSLAPQEKLFF.